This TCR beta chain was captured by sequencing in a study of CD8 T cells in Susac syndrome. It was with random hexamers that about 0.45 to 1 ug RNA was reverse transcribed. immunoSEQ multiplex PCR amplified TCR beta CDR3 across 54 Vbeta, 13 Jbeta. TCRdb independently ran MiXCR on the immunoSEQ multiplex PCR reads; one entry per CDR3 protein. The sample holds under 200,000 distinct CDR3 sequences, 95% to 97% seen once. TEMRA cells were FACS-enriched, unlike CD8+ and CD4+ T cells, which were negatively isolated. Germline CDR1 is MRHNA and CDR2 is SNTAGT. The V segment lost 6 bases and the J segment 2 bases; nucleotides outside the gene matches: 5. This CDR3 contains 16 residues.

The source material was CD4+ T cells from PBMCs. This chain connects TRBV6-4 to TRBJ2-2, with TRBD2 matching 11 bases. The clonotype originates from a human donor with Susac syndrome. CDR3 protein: CASSRLAGLNTGELFF. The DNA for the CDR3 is TGTGCCAGCAGCCGACTAGCGGGACTTAACACCGGGGAGCTGTTTTTT.